This T cell receptor beta chain stems from a study of blood T cell repertoires in COVID-19. As for the study in general: In each case, the material was cDNA or gDNA derived from T cells, B-cell-depleted T cells, or PBMCs.

This CDR3 has 16 amino acids. Germline V gene sequence: CDR1 LNHDA, CDR2 SQIVND (reference sequence). The junction had 6 bases not matched to a gene; V was cut back by 2 bases and J by 4 bases. Original analysis: Estimation of nucleated cell counts was performed using reference gene primer amplification. Profiled with immunoSEQ multiplex PCR; TCRdb holds only in-frame clones, not every one. V, J and clone size reflect that table, while D and trimming were determined from the DNA. The sample includes a few hundred thousand clones, around 89% of them seen just once. The chain carries TRBV19 and TRBJ2-1, with 9 bases fitting TRBD2. Sequenced: peripheral blood. The TCR originated in a man aged 30 to 39 with acute or convalescent COVID-19. Here the CDR3 reads CASSISLAGEYNEQFF. The CDR3 nucleotides are TGTGCCAGTAGTATAAGTTTAGCGGGGGAGTACAATGAGCAGTTCTTC. The variable domain in full, completed from reference TRBV19 and TRBJ2-1, reads DGGITQSPKYLFRKEGQNVTLSCEQNLNHDAMYWYRQDPGQGLRLIYYSQIVNDFQKGDIAEGYSVSREKKESFPLTVTSAQKNPTAFYLCASSISLAGEYNEQFFGPGTRLTVL.